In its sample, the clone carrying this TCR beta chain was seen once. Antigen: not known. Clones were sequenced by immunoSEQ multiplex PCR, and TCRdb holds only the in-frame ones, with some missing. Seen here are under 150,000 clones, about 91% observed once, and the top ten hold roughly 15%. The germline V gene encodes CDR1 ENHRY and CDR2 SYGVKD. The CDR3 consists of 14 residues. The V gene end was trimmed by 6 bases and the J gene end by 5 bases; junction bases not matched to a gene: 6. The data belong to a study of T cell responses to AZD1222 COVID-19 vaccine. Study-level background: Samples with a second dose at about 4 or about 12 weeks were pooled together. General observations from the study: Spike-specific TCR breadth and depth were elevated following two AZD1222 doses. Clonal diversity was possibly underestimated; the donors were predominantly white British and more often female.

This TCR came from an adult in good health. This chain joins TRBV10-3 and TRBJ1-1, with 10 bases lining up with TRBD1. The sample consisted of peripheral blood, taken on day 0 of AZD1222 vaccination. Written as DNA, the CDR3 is TGTGCCATCAGCCCGGACAGGGGGATAACTGAAGCTTTCTTT. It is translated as CAISPDRGITEAFF.